This T cell receptor (beta chain) was sequenced during a study of blood T cell repertoires in COVID-19 (TCRdb year 2020). Some background on the complete study: Samples from collaborators originated in the United States, Italy and Spain and spanned both the acute and convalescent phases of COVID-19. The prospective study material was composed of cDNA or gDNA derived from T cells, B-cell-depleted T cells, or PBMCs. The dataset comprised deeply sampled blood TCRbeta repertoires from subjects exposed to, actively infected with, or recovered from COVID-19. The repertoires were released in a freely available public database meant as a resource for research on the immune response to SARS-CoV-2. The samples were drawn from the first 160 participants of the ongoing ImmuneRACE study and from over a thousand subjects provided by 6 global collaborators. Nearly every sample came with metadata listing a de-identified subject ID, COVID-19 status, age in years and sex. Where available, HLA class I and class II types were obtained from metadata supplied by the sample provider rather than from assay-based typing.

The immunoSEQ Assay, a bias-controlled multiplex PCR, was used to amplify TCRbeta CDR3 regions from genomic DNA. As for how the authors treated the data: The number of nucleated cells in each sample was estimated from the amplification of reference gene primers within the assay. To quantify the absolute abundance of each unique TCRbeta CDR3 rearrangement, sequence reads were collapsed and filtered. For each sample, productive Simpson clonality was calculated by taking the square root of Simpson's diversity index across productive rearrangements. The table comes from immuneACCESS by way of TCRdb, which keeps in-frame sequences with V and J called. Part of the clones is missing from these tables; in studies checked, under half for an unresolved V gene and the rest for unknown reasons. V and J calls and clone size are given by that table; D and trimming were obtained from the DNA. The sample contains about 36,000 clones, roughly 80% of them found a single time. Roughly 2% of the sample rests with the top ten.

Details on this clone: Its antigen remains undetermined. Per-base qualities were not stored, and no clone one base away is much larger.

Collaborating institutions collected whole blood in K2EDTA tubes following their own protocols. Collaborator samples were shipped for TCRbeta analysis as frozen whole blood, isolated PBMCs, or DNA extracted from either sample type. Relative to germline, V is 3 bases shorter and J is 0 bases shorter, with 5 bases between their ends. From cysteine to phenylalanine, the CDR3 is 13 amino acids long. Just CDR3 DNA is preserved here, 39 bases in frame from base 1. The germline V gene sets CDR1 to ENHRY and CDR2 to SYGVKD. Broad study findings and their caveats: How much clinical and demographic metadata was included differed by source and by participant, and the metadata was provided uncurated.

The sequence was collected from a man aged 60 to 75 with active COVID-19. The specimen sequenced was peripheral blood. In this chain, TRBV10-3 is recombined with TRBJ1-1, with no D gene named confidently. In nucleotides, the sequence is TGTGCCATCAGTGACCCGGTGAACACTGAAGCTTTCTTT. It encodes CAISDPVNTEAFF.